These T cell receptor beta chains were read from a single sample in a study of ipilimumab plus nivolumab after autologous stem cell transplantation. Method: immunoSEQ multiplex PCR; TCRdb's copy keeps in-frame clones and lacks some. Here the sample spans just under 9,500 clones, around two thirds being singletons. The sequences come from PBMCs, collected in a trial of ipilimumab plus nivolumab as post-transplant consolidation. The receptor set was obtained from a female donor with multiple myeloma. CDR3s include the opening cysteine and the closing phenylalanine or tryptophan. The order of the fields is D gene, J gene, V gene, clone size, CDR3 protein, CDR3 DNA. A D gene is named only where the DNA matches it firmly. Only part of the rows carry a size: once, few, many, or a class if the clone is expanded.

>TRBD1|TRBJ2-1|TRBV4-1|.
CASSKTPGQGVTEQFF
TGCGCCAGCAGCAAGACCCCGGGACAGGGGGTAACTGAGCAGTTCTTC
>.|TRBJ1-1|TRBV28|.
CASSPSEAYGAFF
TGTGCCAGCAGTCCCTCTGAGGCCTATGGGGCTTTCTTT
>.|TRBJ2-3|TRBV4-2|.
CASSQDGISTDTQYF
TGTGCCAGCAGCCAAGATGGGATAAGCACAGATACGCAGTATTTT
>.|TRBJ2-7|TRBV29-1|.
CSVATDSYEQYF
TGCAGCGTTGCGACGGACTCCTACGAGCAGTACTTC
>TRBD1|TRBJ2-7|TRBV6-1|.
CASSEDRVYEQYF
TGTGCCAGCAGTGAGGACAGGGTTTACGAGCAGTACTTC
>.|TRBJ2-3|TRBV4-1|.
CASSQDQASDTQYF
TGCGCCAGCAGCCAAGATCAAGCATCAGATACGCAGTATTTT
>.|TRBJ2-7|TRBV7-9|medium-sized
CASSRGDEQYF
TGTGCCAGCAGCAGAGGGGACGAGCAGTACTTC
>.|TRBJ2-7|TRBV6-4|.
CASSPSSYEQYF
TGTGCCAGCAGCCCTAGCTCCTACGAGCAGTACTTC
>.|TRBJ1-4|TRBV19|.
CASSITPSNEKLFF
TGTGCCAGTAGTATTACCCCATCTAATGAAAAACTGTTTTTT
>TRBD2|TRBJ2-3|TRBV2|.
CASSLLAGVQDTQYF
TGTGCCAGCAGTCTTCTAGCGGGAGTTCAAGATACGCAGTATTTT
>TRBD1|TRBJ2-2|TRBV28|.
CASSPRQGASGELFF
TGTGCCAGCAGTCCCAGACAGGGGGCCTCCGGGGAGCTGTTTTTT
>.|TRBJ1-3|TRBV7-2|.
CASSFLRDTIYF
TGTGCCAGCAGCTTTCTTCGGGACACCATATATTTT
>TRBD1|TRBJ1-6|TRBV18|.
CASSLRDRDNSPLHF
TGTGCCAGCTCACTCCGGGACAGAGATAATTCACCCCTCCACTTT
>TRBD2|TRBJ2-7|TRBV29-1|medium-sized
CSVTPSGSLYEQYF
TGCAGCGTTACACCTAGCGGGAGTCTCTACGAGCAGTACTTC
>TRBD1|TRBJ1-1|TRBV7-9|.
CASNRGSNTEAFF
TGTGCCAGCAACAGGGGATCGAACACTGAAGCTTTCTTT
>.|TRBJ1-1|TRBV28|few
CASSILFIAEAFF
TGTGCCAGCAGCATCCTTTTCATCGCTGAAGCTTTCTTT
>.|TRBJ1-1|TRBV6-6|.
CASSYGGTEAFF
TGTGCCAGCAGTTACGGGGGCACTGAAGCTTTCTTT
>TRBD1|TRBJ2-7|TRBV7-3|.
CASSVGTGVSYEQYF
TGTGCCAGCAGCGTCGGGACAGGGGTCTCCTACGAGCAGTACTTC
>TRBD1|TRBJ1-2|TRBV9|.
CASSATGTGVGGYTF
TGTGCCAGCAGCGCCACCGGGACAGGGGTCGGCGGCTACACCTTC
>TRBD2|TRBJ2-3|TRBV6-4|.
CASSLHCSGEYTDTQYF
TGTGCCAGCAGTTTGCATTGTAGCGGGGAATACACAGATACGCAGTATTTT
>TRBD2|TRBJ2-7|TRBV7-8|.
CASSVGTTYEQYF
TGTGCCAGCAGCGTCGGGACTACCTACGAGCAGTACTTC
>.|TRBJ1-2|TRBV27|once
CASSFGVGNYGYTF
TGTGCCAGCAGTTTCGGGGTGGGCAACTATGGCTACACCTTC
>TRBD1|TRBJ1-2|TRBV6-6|.
CASRTGVTGYTF
TGTGCCAGCAGGACAGGGGTGACTGGCTACACCTTC
>TRBD1|TRBJ2-3|TRBV2|.
CASSLGGALGDTQYF
TGTGCCAGCAGTTTAGGGGGCGCGTTGGGAGATACGCAGTATTTT
>.|TRBJ2-3|TRBV10-3|.
CAIRIAGNTDTQYF
TGTGCCATCAGGATCGCGGGGAACACAGATACGCAGTATTTT
>TRBD2|TRBJ2-7|TRBV27|few
CASSFSGSFYEQYF
TGTGCCAGCAGTTTTAGCGGGAGCTTCTACGAGCAGTACTTC
>.|TRBJ2-2|TRBV10-3|.
CAIRQGPTGELFF
TGTGCCATCAGACAGGGCCCCACCGGGGAGCTGTTTTTT
>.|TRBJ2-2|TRBV12-1|.
CASSRGLAGINTGELFF
TGTGCCAGCAGCCGAGGACTAGCGGGTATAAACACCGGGGAGCTGTTTTTT
>TRBD1|TRBJ2-6|TRBV5-1|.
CASSLLQGVAGANVLTF
TGCGCCAGCAGCTTGCTACAGGGGGTGGCTGGGGCCAACGTCCTGACTTTC
>.|TRBJ2-7|TRBV20-1|medium-sized
CSVTPRGGQYF
TGCAGTGTTACGCCCCGGGGTGGGCAGTACTTC
>.|TRBJ1-2|TRBV7-2|.
CASSLALPSNYGYTF
TGTGCCAGCAGCTTAGCCCTACCCAGTAACTATGGCTACACCTTC
>.|TRBJ1-1|TRBV11-2|.
CASSLGSFEAFF
TGTGCCAGCAGCTTAGGTTCATTTGAAGCTTTCTTT
>TRBD1|TRBJ2-7|TRBV19|few
CASSITGQKGDSISYEQYF
TGTGCCAGTAGTATAACCGGCCAGAAAGGGGACAGTATTTCCTACGAGCAGTACTTC
>TRBD2|TRBJ2-7|TRBV19|.
CASSIDSGAREQYF
TGTGCCAGTAGTATAGATAGCGGGGCACGGGAGCAGTACTTC
>.|TRBJ1-5|TRBV7-9|.
CASSLDREQPQHF
TGTGCCAGCAGCTTAGACAGGGAACAGCCCCAGCATTTT
>.|TRBJ2-3|TRBV5-1|.
CASSLELLHTDTQYF
TGCGCCAGCAGCTTGGAACTCCTTCACACAGATACGCAGTATTTT
>TRBD1|TRBJ2-2|TRBV7-9|medium-sized
CASRSTGTGSTGELFF
TGTGCCAGCAGGAGTACCGGGACAGGGTCCACCGGGGAGCTGTTTTTT
>TRBD2|TRBJ2-2|TRBV5-1|few
CASSSTSSANTGELFF
TGCGCCAGCAGCTCGACTAGCTCCGCGAACACCGGGGAGCTGTTTTTT
>.|TRBJ2-1|TRBV5-1|.
CASSLGPMNEQFF
TGCGCCAGCAGCTTGGGTCCAATGAATGAGCAGTTCTTC
>TRBD2|TRBJ2-7|TRBV18|.
CASSPDLSGGSYEQYF
TGTGCCAGCTCACCAGATCTGTCGGGAGGCTCCTACGAGCAGTACTTC
>.|TRBJ1-2|TRBV6-6|few
CASSYSHREYGYTF
TGTGCCAGCAGTTACAGTCACAGGGAGTATGGCTACACCTTC
>.|TRBJ1-2|TRBV23-1|few
CASSQSRNGYTF
TGCGCCAGCAGTCAATCGCGGAATGGCTACACCTTC
>.|TRBJ1-1|TRBV27|.
CASSPTGWNTEAFF
TGTGCCAGCAGTCCGACAGGCTGGAACACTGAAGCTTTCTTT
>.|TRBJ2-2|TRBV2|.
CASTETHSNTGELFF
TGTGCCAGCACCGAGACACACTCGAACACCGGGGAGCTGTTTTTT
>.|TRBJ1-4|TRBV11-2|.
CASTREGRGEKLFF
TGTGCCAGCACTCGGGAGGGGCGGGGTGAAAAACTGTTTTTT
>.|TRBJ1-5|TRBV18|.
CASSLSDGRDQPQHF
TGTGCCAGCTCACTATCAGACGGTAGAGATCAGCCCCAGCATTTT
>.|TRBJ2-7|TRBV7-2|.
CASSLVEWSYEQYF
TGTGCCAGCAGCTTAGTCGAGTGGTCCTACGAGCAGTACTTC
>.|TRBJ1-2|TRBV5-5|few
CASSLAGDDYGYTF
TGTGCCAGCAGCTTGGCCGGGGATGACTATGGCTACACCTTC
>TRBD2|TRBJ2-5|TRBV28|.
CASSLAGGRETQYF
TGTGCCAGCAGTTTAGCGGGAGGAAGAGAGACCCAGTACTTC
>.|TRBJ2-7|TRBV28|.
CASSTEDNYEQYF
TGTGCCAGCAGCACCGAGGACAACTACGAGCAGTACTTC
>TRBD1|TRBJ2-7|TRBV11-2|.
CASSFDRGRSYEQYF
TGTGCCAGCAGCTTCGACAGGGGTCGCTCCTACGAGCAGTACTTC